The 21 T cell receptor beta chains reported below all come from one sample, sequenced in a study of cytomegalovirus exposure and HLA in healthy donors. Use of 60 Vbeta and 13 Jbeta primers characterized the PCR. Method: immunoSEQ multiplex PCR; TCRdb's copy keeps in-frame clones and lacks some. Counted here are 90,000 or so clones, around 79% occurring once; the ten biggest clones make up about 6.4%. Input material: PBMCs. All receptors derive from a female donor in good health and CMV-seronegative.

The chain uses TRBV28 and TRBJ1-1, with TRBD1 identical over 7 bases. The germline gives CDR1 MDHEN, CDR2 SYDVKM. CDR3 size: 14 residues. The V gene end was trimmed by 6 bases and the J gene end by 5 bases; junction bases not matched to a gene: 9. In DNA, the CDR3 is TGTGCCAGCAGCCCAGGGGGGACACGGACTGAAGCTTTCTTT. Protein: CASSPGGTRTEAFF.

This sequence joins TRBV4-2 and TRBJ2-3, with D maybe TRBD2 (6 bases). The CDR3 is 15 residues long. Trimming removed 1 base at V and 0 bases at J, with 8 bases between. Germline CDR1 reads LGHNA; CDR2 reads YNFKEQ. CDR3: CASSQVSGSTDTQYF. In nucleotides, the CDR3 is TGTGCCAGCAGCCAAGTTAGCGGTAGCACAGATACGCAGTATTTT.

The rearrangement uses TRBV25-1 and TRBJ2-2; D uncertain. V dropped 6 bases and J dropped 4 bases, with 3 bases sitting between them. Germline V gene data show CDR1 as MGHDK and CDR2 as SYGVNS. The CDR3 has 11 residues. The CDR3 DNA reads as TGTGCCAGCAGCTTCACCGGGGAGCTGTTTTTT. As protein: CASSFTGELFF. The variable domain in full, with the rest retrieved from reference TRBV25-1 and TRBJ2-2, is EADIYQTPRYLVIGTGKKITLECSQTMGHDKMYWYQQDPGMELHLIHYSYGVNSTEKGDLSSESTVSRIRTEHFPLTLESARPSHTSQYLCASSFTGELFFGEGSRLTVL.

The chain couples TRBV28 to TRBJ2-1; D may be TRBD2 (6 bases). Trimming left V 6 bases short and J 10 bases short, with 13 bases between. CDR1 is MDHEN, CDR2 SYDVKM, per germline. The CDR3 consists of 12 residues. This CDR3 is CASRPLGGEQFF. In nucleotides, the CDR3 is TGTGCCAGCAGACCTCTAGGAGGGGAGCAGTTCTTC.

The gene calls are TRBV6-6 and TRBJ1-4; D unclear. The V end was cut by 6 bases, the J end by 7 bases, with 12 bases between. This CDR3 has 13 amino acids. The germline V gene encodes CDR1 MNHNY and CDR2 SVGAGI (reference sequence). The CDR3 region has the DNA TGTGCCAGCAGACCCCCTAGCGGTGAAAAACTGTTTTTT. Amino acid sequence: CASRPPSGEKLFF.

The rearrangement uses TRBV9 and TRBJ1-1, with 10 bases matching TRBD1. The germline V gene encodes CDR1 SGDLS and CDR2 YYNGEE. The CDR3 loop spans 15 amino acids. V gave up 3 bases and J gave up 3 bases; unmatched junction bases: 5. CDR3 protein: CASSAGQGTDTEAFF. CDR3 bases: TGTGCCAGCAGCGCGGGACAGGGGACAGACACTGAAGCTTTCTTT.

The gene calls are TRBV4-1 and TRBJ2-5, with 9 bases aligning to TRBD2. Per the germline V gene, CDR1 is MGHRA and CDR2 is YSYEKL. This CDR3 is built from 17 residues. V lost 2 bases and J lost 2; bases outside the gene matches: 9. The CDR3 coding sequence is TGCGCCAGCAGCCAACCTTCGGGGGCGGGGGGGCAAGAGACCCAGTACTTC. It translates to CASSQPSGAGGQETQYF.

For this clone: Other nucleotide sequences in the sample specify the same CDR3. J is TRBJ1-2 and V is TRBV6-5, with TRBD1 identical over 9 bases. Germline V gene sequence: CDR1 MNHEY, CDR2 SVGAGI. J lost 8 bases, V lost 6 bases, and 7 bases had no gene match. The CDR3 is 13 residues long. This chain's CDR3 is CASSRGQGSGYTF. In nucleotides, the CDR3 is TGTGCCAGCAGCCGGGGACAGGGATCCGGCTACACCTTC.

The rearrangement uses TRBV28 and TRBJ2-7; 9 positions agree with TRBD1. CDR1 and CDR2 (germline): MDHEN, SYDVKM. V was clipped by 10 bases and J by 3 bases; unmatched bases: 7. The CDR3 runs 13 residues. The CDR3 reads CATLDRGYYEQYF. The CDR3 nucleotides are TGTGCCACCCTGGACAGGGGATACTACGAGCAGTACTTC.

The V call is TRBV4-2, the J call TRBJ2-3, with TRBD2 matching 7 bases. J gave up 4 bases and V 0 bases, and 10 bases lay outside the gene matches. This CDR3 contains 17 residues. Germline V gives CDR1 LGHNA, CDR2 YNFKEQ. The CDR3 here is CASSQDPERGLSDTQYF. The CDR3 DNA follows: TGTGCCAGCAGCCAAGATCCAGAGCGGGGTTTGTCAGATACGCAGTATTTT.

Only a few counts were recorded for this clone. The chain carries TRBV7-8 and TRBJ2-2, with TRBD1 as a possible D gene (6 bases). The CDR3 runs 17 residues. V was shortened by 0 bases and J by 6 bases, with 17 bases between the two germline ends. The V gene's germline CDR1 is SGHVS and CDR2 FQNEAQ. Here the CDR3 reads CASSLAVAGEWAGELFF. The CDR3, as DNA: TGTGCCAGCAGCTTAGCGGTTGCAGGGGAGTGGGCCGGGGAGCTGTTTTTT.

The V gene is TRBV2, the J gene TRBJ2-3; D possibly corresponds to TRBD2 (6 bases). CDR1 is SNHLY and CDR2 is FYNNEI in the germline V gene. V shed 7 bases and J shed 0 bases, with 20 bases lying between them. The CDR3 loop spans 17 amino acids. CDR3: CASMNGPPDYSTDTQYF. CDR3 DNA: TGTGCCAGCATGAATGGACCCCCGGACTACAGCACAGATACGCAGTATTTT.

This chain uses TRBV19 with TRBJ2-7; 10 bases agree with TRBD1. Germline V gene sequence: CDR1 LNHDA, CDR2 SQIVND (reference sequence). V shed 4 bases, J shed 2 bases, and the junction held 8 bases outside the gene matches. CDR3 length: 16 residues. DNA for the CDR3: TGTGCCAGTAGTACCCTCGGGACAGGGGTGACCTACGAGCAGTACTTC. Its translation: CASSTLGTGVTYEQYF.

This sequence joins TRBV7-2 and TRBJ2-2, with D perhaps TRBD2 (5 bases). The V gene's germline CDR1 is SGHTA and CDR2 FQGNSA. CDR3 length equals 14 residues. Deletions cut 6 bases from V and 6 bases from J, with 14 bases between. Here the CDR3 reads CASRAVSIAGELFF. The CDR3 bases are TGTGCCAGCAGAGCGGTGTCTATCGCCGGGGAGCTGTTTTTT.

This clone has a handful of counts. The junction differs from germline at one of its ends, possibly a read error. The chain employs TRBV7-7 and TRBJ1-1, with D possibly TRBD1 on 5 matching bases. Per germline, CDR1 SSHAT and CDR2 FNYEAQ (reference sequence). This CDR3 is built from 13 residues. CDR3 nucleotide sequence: TGTGCTAGCAGCTTAGCTTCAGGGACTGAAGCTTTCTTT. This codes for CASSLASGTEAFF.

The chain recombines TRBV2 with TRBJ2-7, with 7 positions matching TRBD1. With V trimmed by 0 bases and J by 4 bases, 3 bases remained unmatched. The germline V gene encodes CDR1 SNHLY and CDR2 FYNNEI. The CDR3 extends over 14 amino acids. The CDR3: CASSEAGTVYEQYF. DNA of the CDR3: TGTGCCAGCAGTGAAGCCGGGACAGTTTACGAGCAGTACTTC.

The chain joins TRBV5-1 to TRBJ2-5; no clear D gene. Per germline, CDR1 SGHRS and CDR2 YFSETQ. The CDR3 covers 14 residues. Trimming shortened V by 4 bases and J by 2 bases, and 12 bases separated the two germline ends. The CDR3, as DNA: TGCGCCAGCAGCCTCACATTGCGGCAAGAGACCCAGTACTTC. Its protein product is CASSLTLRQETQYF.

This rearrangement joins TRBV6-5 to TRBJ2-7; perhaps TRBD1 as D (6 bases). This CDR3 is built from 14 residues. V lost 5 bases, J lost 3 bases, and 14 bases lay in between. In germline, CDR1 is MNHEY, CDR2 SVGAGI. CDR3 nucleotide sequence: TGTGCCAGCAGTCCGGACAGAGGGGACTACGAGCAGTACTTC. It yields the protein CASSPDRGDYEQYF.

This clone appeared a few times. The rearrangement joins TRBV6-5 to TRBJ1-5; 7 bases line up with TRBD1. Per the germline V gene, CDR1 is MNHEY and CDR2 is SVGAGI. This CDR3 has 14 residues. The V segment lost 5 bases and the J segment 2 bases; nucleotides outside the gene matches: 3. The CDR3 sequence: CASSNRGGNQPQHF. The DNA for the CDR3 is TGTGCCAGCAGTAACAGGGGTGGCAATCAGCCCCAGCATTTT.

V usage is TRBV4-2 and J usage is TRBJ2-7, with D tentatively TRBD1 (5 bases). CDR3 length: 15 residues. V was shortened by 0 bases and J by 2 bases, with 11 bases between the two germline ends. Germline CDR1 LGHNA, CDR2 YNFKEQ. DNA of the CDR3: TGTGCCAGCAGCCAAGAGCAGGGCGAAACCTACGAGCAGTACTTC. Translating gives CASSQEQGETYEQYF.

The CDR3 reads CASSDPGTKQETQYF. The CDR3 bases are TGTGCCAGCAGCGATCCGGGGACAAAACAAGAGACCCAGTACTTC. V gene TRBV5-8 combines with J gene TRBJ2-5; D perhaps matches TRBD1 (6 bases). The CDR3 is made up of 15 amino acids. Germline V gives CDR1 SGHTS, CDR2 YDEGEE. V was trimmed by 4 bases and J by 2 bases, leaving 15 bases between them. The entire variable domain, with the rest obtained from reference TRBV5-8 and TRBJ2-5, is as follows: EAGVTQSPTHLIKTRGQQATLRCSPISGHTSVYWYQQALGLGLQFLLWYDEGEERNRGNFPPRFSGRQFPNYSSELNVNALELEDSALYLCASSDPGTKQETQYFGPGTRLLVL.